The T cell receptor beta chain described here comes from a study of shared clonotypes between healthy human individuals. Naive CD8 populations comprised CD45RO-negative cells positively selected for CCR7, excluding terminally differentiated effector memory CD45RA+ cells. Healthy and HIV-negative, the adult donors had no recent acute infections or vaccinations. Germline CDR1 and CDR2: SGHAT and FQNNGV. Trimming stripped 2 bases from V and 0 bases from J, with 13 bases between. The CDR3 spans 16 residues. Study results and limitations: Lower generation probabilities were found for non-shared clonotypes than for those shared by all four donors. It was observed that roughly 5% of naive CD4 clonotypes were shared across a handful of donors.

Each replicate PCR on the sorted subsets used about 220 ng DNA (roughly 27,000 T cell genomes). The table came from immunoSEQ multiplex PCR; TCRdb's copy has only in-frame clones and leaves some out. Of 650,000 to 800,000 clones listed, around 90% are singletons. Turning to this clone: What it recognizes is unknown.

The source is a young man in good health. Material for sequencing was naive CD8+ T cells sorted from blood. This chain joins TRBV11-2 and TRBJ1-2, with a tentative D call TRBD1 (6 bases). In DNA, the CDR3 is TGTGCCAGCAGCTTAAGTTCGGACAGCTCTAACTATGGCTACACCTTC. This translates into CASSLSSDSSNYGYTF. Looking up the rest from reference TRBV11-2 and TRBJ1-2 gives the full variable domain: EAGVAQSPRYKIIEKRQSVAFWCNPISGHATLYWYQQILGQGPKLLIQFQNNGVVDDSQLPKDRFSAERLKGVDSTLKIQPAKLEDSAVYLCASSLSSDSSNYGYTFGSGTRLTVV.